This T cell receptor (beta chain) was captured by sequencing in a study of blood T cell repertoires in COVID-19. On the study more broadly: COVID-19 samples collected from the United States, Italy and Spain covered acute and convalescent phases. The cDNA or gDNA used as material had been derived from T cells, B-cell-depleted T cells, or PBMCs.

The CDR3 has 16 amino acids. The germline CDR1 and CDR2 sequences are MDHEN and SYDVKM. V was pared by 4 bases and J by 5 bases, with 10 bases of the junction left unmatched. Authors' analysis steps: Amplification from reference gene primers served as the basis for estimated nucleated cell counts. Produced via immunoSEQ multiplex PCR; TCRdb's table is partial and in-frame only. V and J calls and clone size are copied from that table; D and trimming were computed from the DNA. The sample comprises 90,000 to 100,000 clones, around nine tenths of which are singletons, and approximately 15% rests with the top ten.

This chain uses TRBV28 with TRBJ2-3; 9 positions match TRBD2. This receptor was taken from a human donor in a cohort sampled during active COVID-19. Sequenced sample: peripheral blood. The CDR3: CASSSSASGMKDTQYF. In DNA, the CDR3 is TGTGCCAGCAGTTCCTCCGCTAGCGGGATGAAAGATACGCAGTATTTT. Full variable domain (missing parts from reference TRBV28 and TRBJ2-3): DVKVTQSSRYLVKRTGEKVFLECVQDMDHENMFWYRQDPGLGLRLIYFSYDVKMKEKGDIPEGYSVSREKKERFSLILESASTNQTSMYLCASSSSASGMKDTQYFGPGTRLTVL.